These 18 T cell receptor beta chains originate from one sample sequenced in a study of glioma-infiltrating T cells after dendritic cell vaccination. Profiled with immunoSEQ multiplex PCR; TCRdb holds only in-frame clones, not every one. Seen here are 75,000 to 100,000 clones, around three quarters observed once, and the top ten hold around 5.9%. Here the sequenced sample was blood, taken before dendritic cell vaccination. The source is a human donor with glioblastoma.

The gene calls are TRBV28 and TRBJ1-2, with D hard to call. There are 14 residues in the CDR3. V lost 3 bases and J lost 2, with 10 bases in between. Germline assignment: CDR1 MDHEN and CDR2 SYDVKM. CDR3 loop: CASSFSGRNYGYTF. The CDR3 nucleotides are TGTGCCAGCAGTTTCAGTGGGAGAAACTATGGCTACACCTTC.

The rearrangement links TRBV9 to TRBJ2-2, with D possibly TRBD2 on 5 matching bases. Germline CDR1 and CDR2: SGDLS and YYNGEE. V was shortened by 0 bases and J by 4 bases, with 10 bases between the two germline ends. CDR3 length: 15 amino acids. This CDR3 reads CASSVGAVSTGELFF. DNA for the CDR3: TGTGCCAGCAGCGTAGGAGCGGTTTCCACCGGGGAGCTGTTTTTT. Supplemented by reference TRBV9 and TRBJ2-2, the full variable domain reads DSGVTQTPKHLITATGQRVTLRCSPRSGDLSVYWYQQSLDQGLQFLIQYYNGEERAKGNILERFSAQQFPDLHSELNLSSLELGDSALYFCASSVGAVSTGELFFGEGSRLTVL.

This clone was counted at least ten times. This chain links TRBV7-9 with TRBJ2-5; TRBD1 agrees at 12 bases. J was trimmed by 4 bases and V by 1 base; bases with no gene match: 1. This CDR3 is built from 15 residues. Germline V lookup: CDR1 SEHNR, CDR2 FQNEAQ (reference sequence). CDR3 sequence reads: CASSLGGQGAETQYF. CDR3 nucleotide sequence: TGTGCCAGCAGCTTAGGGGGACAGGGGGCAGAGACCCAGTACTTC.

In this sample, this clone turned up once. The chain carries TRBV7-3 and TRBJ2-5, with a possible D match to TRBD2 (5 bases). The CDR3 has 13 residues. Trimming took 4 bases from V and 5 from J, leaving 11 bases between them. The V gene's germline CDR1 is SGHTA and CDR2 FQGTGA. The CDR3 DNA reads as TGTGCCAGCAGCTCTAGCAAGCAGGAGACCCAGTACTTC. Protein: CASSSSKQETQYF.

This chain links TRBV18 with TRBJ1-5; 7 bases map to TRBD1. This CDR3 comprises 15 residues. The junction had 5 bases not matched to a gene; V was cut back by 3 bases and J by 3 bases. Germline V gene sequence: CDR1 KGHSH, CDR2 LQKENI. The CDR3 coding sequence is TGTGCCAGCTCACCCGAGACAGGGAACAATCAGCCCCAGCATTTT. Translating it yields CASSPETGNNQPQHF.

The chain combines TRBV5-1 with TRBJ2-7, with 8 bases aligning to TRBD2. CDR3 length: 13 amino acids. Looked up from germline, CDR1 is SGHRS and CDR2 is YFSETQ. Trimming took 4 bases from V and 7 from J; bases not matched to a gene: 7. The CDR3, as DNA: TGCGCCAGCAGCGGACCGGGACTAGGGGAGCAGTACTTC. It is translated as CASSGPGLGEQYF. The full variable domain, completed using reference TRBV5-1 and TRBJ2-7, is KAGVTQTPRYLIKTRGQQVTLSCSPISGHRSVSWYQQTPGQGLQFLFEYFSETQRNKGNFPGRFSGRQFSNSRSEMNVSTLELGDSALYLCASSGPGLGEQYFGPGTRLTVT.

J is TRBJ2-3 and V is TRBV5-1, with TRBD1 as a possible D gene (6 bases). The V gene's germline CDR1 is SGHRS and CDR2 YFSETQ. This CDR3 is built from 14 residues. Trimming removed 2 bases from V and 0 bases from J, with 7 bases in between. CDR3 DNA: TGCGCCAGCAGCTTTACAGGGAGCACAGATACGCAGTATTTT. Translating it yields CASSFTGSTDTQYF.

This clone was picked up one time. This chain joins TRBV9 and TRBJ2-3; tentatively, D is TRBD2 (7 bases). Germline-derived CDR1 and CDR2 are SGDLS and YYNGEE. V lost 0 bases and J lost 4, with 15 bases in between. There are 16 residues in the CDR3. The CDR3 protein is CASSVAGGQNADTQYF. In DNA form, the CDR3 reads TGTGCCAGCAGCGTAGCCGGGGGGCAGAACGCAGATACGCAGTATTTT.

This chain joins TRBV2 and TRBJ2-7; unclear D gene. This CDR3 has 11 amino acids. Trimming removed 8 bases at V and 2 bases at J, with 7 bases between. The germline CDR1 and CDR2 sequences are SNHLY and FYNNEI. In nucleotides, the CDR3 is TGTGCCAGCGGGCTACCCTACGAGCAGTACTTC. Translating gives CASGLPYEQYF.

V gene TRBV15 combines with J gene TRBJ2-7; a possible D gene is TRBD2 (6 bases). CDR3 length: 21 amino acids. V gave up 0 bases and J gave up 1 base, with 28 bases separating them. Germline CDR1 reads LNHNV; CDR2 reads YYDKDF (reference sequence). The CDR3 nucleotides read TGTGCCACCAGCAGAGATATCTTGGACGACGGCTCGAGGGAGGAATCCTACGAGCAGTACTTC. Protein sequence: CATSRDILDDGSREESYEQYF. The full variable domain, with the rest looked up from reference TRBV15 and TRBJ2-7, is DAMVIQNPRYQVTQFGKPVTLSCSQTLNHNVMYWYQQKSSQAPKLLFHYYDKDFNNEADTPDNFQSRRPNTSFCFLDIRSPGLGDTAMYLCATSRDILDDGSREESYEQYFGPGTRLTVT.

The chain has TRBV6-1 and TRBJ2-5; 11 bases fit TRBD2. Germline V gene sequence: CDR1 MNHNS, CDR2 SASEGT. The CDR3 loop spans 17 amino acids. The V gene end was trimmed by 4 bases and the J gene end by 0 bases; junction bases not matched to a gene: 7. CDR3 sequence (DNA): TGTGCCAGCAGTGCCCGAACTAGCGGGAGTTACCAAGAGACCCAGTACTTC. Translated, it gives CASSARTSGSYQETQYF.

The chain carries TRBV6-6 and TRBJ1-4; 7 nucleotides line up with TRBD1. The CDR3 has 12 residues. After removal of 7 bases from V and 5 bases from J, the junction contained 1 base not matched to a gene. From germline, CDR1 is MNHNY and CDR2 SVGAGI (reference sequence). The CDR3 DNA sequence: TGTGCCAGCACAGGGGGGAATGAAAAACTGTTTTTT. This encodes CASTGGNEKLFF.

The chain is built from TRBV2 and TRBJ2-5; TRBD2 aligns across 11 bases. V lost 3 bases and J lost 5; bases outside the gene matches: 5. The CDR3 has 15 amino acids. In germline, CDR1 is SNHLY, CDR2 FYNNEI. The CDR3 sequence: CASSDLLAGDETQYF. Written as DNA, the CDR3 is TGTGCCAGCAGTGATTTACTAGCGGGAGATGAGACCCAGTACTTC.

This chain joins TRBV6-6 and TRBJ2-7, with D possibly being TRBD2 (7 bases). CDR1 is MNHNY, CDR2 SVGAGI, per germline (reference sequence). This CDR3 is built from 14 residues. V lost 6 bases and J 2 bases, leaving 14 bases between the germline ends. CDR3: CASRQGRGTYEQYF. CDR3 coding DNA: TGTGCCAGCAGGCAGGGGCGGGGGACCTACGAGCAGTACTTC.

V and J are TRBV9 and TRBJ2-5, with D maybe TRBD1 (5 bases). The J call may not be correct, given that the DNA end is closer to TRBJ2-7. CDR1 and CDR2 (germline): SGDLS, YYNGEE. The CDR3 is 14 amino acids. In DNA form, the CDR3 reads TGTGCCAGCAGCGTAGATCAGGGTCTCTACGAGCAGTACTTC. This translates into CASSVDQGLYEQYF.

The rearrangement joins TRBV20-1 to TRBJ1-1, with no clear D. The V end lost 5 bases, the J end lost 2 bases, and 3 bases lay between the germline ends. This CDR3 contains 10 residues. From germline, CDR1 is DFQATT and CDR2 SNEGSKA (reference sequence). CDR3 region: CSAGNTEAFF. The CDR3 nucleotides are TGCAGTGCTGGCAACACTGAAGCTTTCTTT.

This clone was found a few times. CDR3 sequence reads: CASSLAPTGTGYEQYF. The CDR3 nucleotides read TGCGCCAGCAGCCTAGCCCCGACTGGGACAGGCTACGAGCAGTACTTC. V is TRBV5-1 and J is TRBJ2-7; 8 bases match TRBD1. Germline V gene data show CDR1 as SGHRS and CDR2 as YFSETQ. V dropped 4 bases and J dropped 3; count of bases not matched to a gene: 12. This CDR3 contains 16 residues. Combining the CDR3 with reference TRBV5-1 and TRBJ2-7 gives the whole variable domain KAGVTQTPRYLIKTRGQQVTLSCSPISGHRSVSWYQQTPGQGLQFLFEYFSETQRNKGNFPGRFSGRQFSNSRSEMNVSTLELGDSALYLCASSLAPTGTGYEQYFGPGTRLTVT.

The chain joins TRBV19 to TRBJ1-5; the D gene is possibly TRBD1 (5 bases). The CDR3 has 16 residues. Germline assignment: CDR1 LNHDA and CDR2 SQIVND (reference sequence). Trimming took off 7 bases at V and 2 bases at J, with 18 bases between the two ends. CDR3 sequence (DNA): TGTGCCAGTACCGCGGGATCCCTCAGGGGCAATCAGCCCCAGCATTTT. Its translation is CASTAGSLRGNQPQHF.